Sequencing of this T cell receptor (beta chain) was carried out in a study of T cells in Graves' hyperthyroidism and ophthalmopathy. Overall study findings and caveats: A model using 13 V-J features told ophthalmopathy apart from stable hyperthyroidism.

The hyperthyroidism patients had all been newly diagnosed, and their disease duration was under 2 months. Their ages ranged from 18 to 65 years. The CDR3 contains 14 residues. V was pared by 0 bases and J by 3 bases, with 10 bases between. The germline CDR1 and CDR2 sequences are SGHRS and YFSETQ. This clonotype was observed a handful of times. No antigen is known for it. Template material for amplifying TCR beta CDR3 regions consisted of RNA transcripts. When the TCR CDR3 underwent first-round RT-PCR, the HTBI primer set was used. TCRdb independently ran MiXCR on the multiplex PCR reads; one entry per CDR3 protein. The sample holds 300,000 to 450,000 distinct CDR3 sequences, about 25% seen once.

This TCR came from a man aged 45-65 years with Graves' hyperthyroidism. Sequenced material: blood. The chain uses TRBV5-1 and TRBJ2-7; TRBD2 is a possible D gene (6 bases). The CDR3 region is CASSLVPEGYEQYF. Here the CDR3 DNA reads TGCGCCAGCAGCTTGGTGCCGGAGGGCTACGAGCAGTACTTC.